The next 21 T cell receptor beta chains were all read from a single sample in a study of blood T cells in healthy people across ages. A second PCR, run for about 7 to 11 cycles, used a sample-barcoded 5' primer plus a J-beta primer mix. TCRdb reanalysed the 5' RACE reads using MiXCR and keeps one entry per CDR3 protein. The sample lists fewer than 950,000 distinct CDR3 sequences, about 36% occurring once. Sequencing was carried out using blood. The receptors were sampled from a young man in good health.

This clonotype was seen at least ten times. This chain links TRBV10-3 with TRBJ2-3; D is possibly TRBD1 or TRBD2 (5 bases each). Per the germline V gene, CDR1 is ENHRY and CDR2 is SYGVKD. The CDR3 is 16 residues long. V lost 2 bases and J 10 bases, leaving 22 bases between the germline ends. CDR3 sequence (DNA): TGTGCCATCAGTGAGGCCGGATCCCGGGGCCATGGAGCGCAGTATTTT. It translates to CAISEAGSRGHGAQYF.

The chain recombines TRBV12-3 or TRBV12-4 with TRBJ1-2; D may be TRBD1 (5 bases). This CDR3 spans 13 amino acids. Trimming took 1 base from V and 10 from J, leaving 13 bases between them. The CDR3 DNA reads as TGTGCCAGCAGTTTAGGGGGGGGGAGCCTCTACACCTTC. It codes for CASSLGGGSLYTF.

Comment on this clonotype: This clone may be a read error of a much larger clone one base away. The chain combines TRBV20-1 with TRBJ1-1; tentatively, D is TRBD1 (6 bases). V lost 2 bases and J 3 bases, leaving 7 bases between the germline ends. The V gene's germline CDR1 is DFQATT and CDR2 SNEGSKA (reference sequence). The CDR3 contains 12 residues. CDR3 in amino acids: CSARQGYTEAFF. For the CDR3, the DNA is TGCAGTGCTAGACAGGGGTACACTGAAGCTTTCTTT.

The rearrangement links TRBV20-1 to TRBJ2-5; 7 positions match TRBD1. The DNA matches TRBJ2-7 better at its end, which makes the J call doubtful. Per the germline V gene, CDR1 is DFQATT and CDR2 is SNEGSKA (reference sequence). The CDR3 is 12 amino acids. CDR3 sequence: CRAPGQQYEQYF. In nucleotides, the CDR3 is TGCAGGGCTCCGGGACAGCAGTACGAGCAGTACTTC.

This clonotype was observed many times. The rearrangement uses TRBV12-3 or TRBV12-4 and TRBJ2-7; TRBD2 is a possible D gene (6 bases). The CDR3 totals 14 residues. V lost 6 bases to trimming and J lost 5 bases, with 17 bases between them. The CDR3 is CASSGGGRVHEQYF. CDR3 coding DNA: TGTGCCAGCAGCGGGGGTGGTAGGGTCCACGAGCAGTACTTC.

The chain joins TRBV6-5 to TRBJ1-5, with 8 positions matching TRBD1. CDR1 and CDR2 (germline): MNHEY, SVGAGI. The CDR3 spans 15 residues. V gave up 5 bases and J gave up 5 bases; unmatched junction bases: 8. CDR3 nucleotides: TGTGCCAGCAGTCCCGACAGGGGCCTCCATCAGCCCCAGCATTTT. Its protein product is CASSPDRGLHQPQHF.

As concerns this clonotype: The junction shows a germline mismatch at one end, possibly a read error. CDR3 loop: CASSYYGTPNQAFF. In nucleotides, the CDR3 is TGTGCCAGTAGCTACTACGGGACACCGAACCAAGCTTTCTTT. The chain recombines TRBV7-9 with TRBJ1-1; a possible D gene is TRBD1 (6 bases). Germline V gene sequence: CDR1 SEHNR, CDR2 FQNEAQ (reference sequence). This CDR3 contains 14 residues. The full variable domain, in which reference TRBV7-9 and TRBJ1-1 provide the parts outside the CDR3, is DTGVSQNPRHKITKRGQNVTFRCDPISEHNRLYWYRQTLGQGPEFLTYFQNEAQLEKSRLLSDRFSAERPKGSFSTLEIQRTEQGDSAMYLCASSYYGTPNQAFFGQGTRLTVV.

The chain has TRBV7-6 and TRBJ1-4; 10 bases align to TRBD1. CDR3 size: 15 residues. V dropped 3 bases and J dropped 8; count of bases not matched to a gene: 6. CDR1 SGHVS and CDR2 FNYEAQ come from the germline V gene. CDR3 protein: CASSFGTGAVEKLFF. In DNA, the CDR3 is TGTGCCAGCAGCTTTGGGACAGGGGCGGTAGAAAAACTGTTTTTT. The whole variable domain, remainder taken from reference TRBV7-6 and TRBJ1-4, is GAGVSQSPRYKVTKRGQDVALRCDPISGHVSLYWYRQALGQGPEFLTYFNYEAQQDKSGLPNDRFSAERPEGSISTLTIQRTEQRDSAMYRCASSFGTGAVEKLFFGSGTQLSVL.

Points on this clonotype: Given a much more abundant clone one base away, this may be a read error. V usage is TRBV4-3 and J usage is TRBJ2-5; 7 bases map to TRBD1. Germline CDR1 is LGHNA and CDR2 is YSLEER. The CDR3 covers 17 residues. Trimming removed 0 bases from V and 3 bases from J; junction bases left unmatched: 10. CDR3: CASSQDYDREHEETQYF. In nucleotides, the CDR3 is TGCGCCAGCAGCCAAGACTACGACAGGGAGCATGAAGAGACCCAGTACTTC.

Turning to this clonotype: This may be a read error, as it is one base from a much larger clone. CDR3 DNA sequence: TGTGTCAGCAGCTTAGCGGTCGGCGGGGGGGGCACAGATACGCAGTATTTT. Encoded protein: CVSSLAVGGGGTDTQYF. The chain employs TRBV7-2 and TRBJ2-3; 9 bases line up with TRBD2. This CDR3 region has 17 residues. Germline lookup yields CDR1 SGHTA and CDR2 FQGNSA.

This clonotype was counted a few times. The rearrangement links TRBV6-1 to TRBJ1-2, with D uncertain. CDR1 is MNHNS and CDR2 is SASEGT in the germline V gene. Trimming left V 3 bases short and J 2 bases short, with 7 bases between. This CDR3 region has 13 residues. The CDR3 loop is CASSDGRNYGYTF. CDR3 DNA: TGTGCCAGCAGTGACGGGAGAAACTATGGCTACACCTTC.

The chain recombines TRBV12-3 or TRBV12-4 with TRBJ1-5, with D perhaps TRBD1 (6 bases). V was shortened by 6 bases and J by 0 bases, with 12 bases between the two germline ends. The length of the CDR3 is 15 residues. CDR3 DNA sequence: TGTGCCAGCAGAAGCGAGGGGGATAGCAATCAGCCCCAGCATTTT. This translates into CASRSEGDSNQPQHF.

This chain joins TRBV20-1 and TRBJ1-5; 7 bases agree with TRBD1. J was trimmed by 0 bases and V by 3 bases; bases with no gene match: 8. CDR3 length: 16 amino acids. Germline values: CDR1 DFQATT, CDR2 SNEGSKA (reference sequence). CDR3 residues: CSASSGTVDSNQPQHF. CDR3 bases: TGCAGTGCTAGTTCGGGGACAGTCGATAGCAATCAGCCCCAGCATTTT.

Only one count was recorded for this clonotype. This chain joins TRBV10-3 and TRBJ1-2, with a weak D call TRBD1 (6 bases). V gave up 4 bases and J gave up 6 bases, with 21 bases separating them. The CDR3 runs 16 residues. Germline CDR1 and CDR2: ENHRY and SYGVKD. The DNA for the CDR3 is TGTGCCATCAGTGCCCAGGGGATGGGGGCCGGGGATGGCTACACCTTC. Translating gives CAISAQGMGAGDGYTF.

This clonotype was seen only once. The chain joins TRBV12-3 or TRBV12-4 to TRBJ2-3, with TRBD1 identical over 7 bases. Trimming removed 10 bases from V and 5 bases from J; junction bases left unmatched: 3. The CDR3 has 11 amino acids. CDR3: CANRGKDTQYF. For the CDR3, the DNA is TGTGCCAACAGGGGAAAAGATACGCAGTATTTT.

Only a few counts were recorded for this clonotype. The rearrangement joins TRBV5-1 to TRBJ1-1, with 9 bases identical to TRBD1. The germline V gene has CDR1 SGHRS and CDR2 YFSETQ. With V trimmed by 1 base and J by 7 bases, 8 bases remained unmatched. This CDR3 spans 15 amino acids. CDR3: CASSLPETGGHEAFF. The DNA for the CDR3 is TGCGCCAGCAGCTTGCCAGAGACAGGGGGACATGAAGCTTTCTTT.

The gene calls are TRBV11-2 and TRBJ2-1, with TRBD2 matching 12 bases. This CDR3 has 16 amino acids. Germline V lookup: CDR1 SGHAT, CDR2 FQNNGV. The junction had 5 bases not matched to a gene; V was cut back by 6 bases and J by 2 bases. CDR3 amino acids: CASSQRLAGAYNEQFF. The CDR3 region has the DNA TGTGCCAGCAGTCAAAGACTAGCGGGAGCCTACAATGAGCAGTTCTTC.

The chain is built from TRBV16 and TRBJ1-2; no clear D. The germline CDR1 and CDR2 sequences are KGHSY and FQNENV. Trimming removed 3 bases from V and 4 bases from J, with 12 bases in between. This CDR3 is 14 amino acids long. The CDR3 coding sequence is TGTGCCAGCAGCCAGGAGTTTTCCGGCTATGGCTACACCTTC. As protein: CASSQEFSGYGYTF.

This rearrangement joins TRBV10-3 to TRBJ1-1, with a weak D call TRBD1 (6 bases). The CDR3 sequence is 20 residues long. Trimming left V 2 bases short and J 7 bases short, with 32 bases between. Germline CDR1 and CDR2: ENHRY and SYGVKD. The CDR3 DNA sequence: TGTGCCATCAGTGAGCCTGGATTTATACCTCGTACGCGGGGGCCCAGTGAAGCTTTCTTT. Its protein is CAISEPGFIPRTRGPSEAFF.

The J gene is TRBJ2-3, the V gene TRBV7-2; D may be TRBD2 (6 bases). Germline V gene data show CDR1 as SGHTA and CDR2 as FQGNSA. This CDR3 region has 16 residues. Trimming took 2 bases from V and 0 from J, leaving 12 bases between them. CDR3 amino acids: CASSLISGPSTDTQYF. Here the CDR3 DNA reads TGTGCCAGCAGCTTAATTAGCGGACCAAGCACAGATACGCAGTATTTT. Filled out from reference TRBV7-2 and TRBJ2-3, the complete variable domain reads GAGVSQSPSNKVTEKGKDVELRCDPISGHTALYWYRQSLGQGLEFLIYFQGNSAPDKSGLPSDRFSAERTGGSVSTLTIQRTQQEDSAVYLCASSLISGPSTDTQYFGPGTRLTVL.

Worth noting for this clonotype: A junction boundary mismatches the germline segment, possibly from a read error. The genes are TRBV12-3 or TRBV12-4 and TRBJ1-6; no reliable D call. The CDR3 runs to 11 residues. The CDR3 reads CASSIGSPPHF. CDR3 bases: TGTGCCAGCAGCATCGGTTCACCCCCCCACTTT.